This TCR beta chain was observed in a study of Graves' ophthalmopathy and Graves' hyperthyroidism. For the study at large: Where ophthalmopathy was absent within 18 months of follow-up, hyperthyroidism was stable.

Participants with hyperthyroidism, aged 18 to 65, were newly diagnosed with under 2 months' duration. The table lists this clonotype with many counts. RNA served as the template for amplifying TCR beta CDR3 regions. Second-round multiplex PCR followed a first-round RT-PCR using HTBI primers. TCRdb called the multiplex PCR reads again in MiXCR, with one record for every CDR3 protein. The sample includes roughly 1.1 million distinct CDR3 sequences, about two fifths of them seen just once. The CDR3 is made up of 13 amino acids. V was clipped by 5 bases and J by 7 bases, with 12 bases between them. CDR1 and CDR2 from the germline V gene are SGHAT and FQNNGV.

The rearrangement links TRBV11-2 to TRBJ1-5; D remains ambiguous. Sequences were obtained from peripheral blood or thyroid tissue (not recorded which). This sequence was found in an adult man with Graves' hyperthyroidism. Written as DNA, the CDR3 is TGTGCCAGCAGCGACGTAGTGGGGCAGCCCCAGCATTTT. It specifies CASSDVVGQPQHF.